This T cell receptor (beta chain) originates from a study of CD8+CD57+ T cells in acquired aplastic anemia. Study overall: Sorted CD4+ and CD8+ cells yielded around 3.3 ug of DNA on average. Study-level points and caveats: Overlap between patients and controls comprised just under 30 CD8+ CDR3 sequences.

Turning to this clonotype: Its antigen is not identified.

The template used for profiling TCR beta VDJ and CDR3 was genomic DNA. MiXCR, applied by TCRdb to the reads, yields one record per CDR3 protein. The sample lists about 180,000 distinct CDR3 sequences, 48% occurring once. The CDR3 has 16 amino acids. V lost 5 bases and J lost 7; bases outside the gene matches: 9. CDR1 is SGHAT, CDR2 FQDESV, per germline (reference sequence). The authors sequenced patients whose flow cytometry had shown CD8+CD57+ cell expansion. Severe acquired aplastic anemia was diagnosed in all patients. When blood sampling took place, the patients had received no therapy. Input material: sorted CD4+, CD8+, or CD8+CD57+ T cells (not recorded which) from PBMCs. The chain couples TRBV11-1 to TRBJ1-6; TRBD1 aligns across 9 bases. The receptor was isolated from a human donor with aplastic anemia. CDR3 protein: CASSRDRDIYNSPLHF. The CDR3 DNA follows: TGTGCCAGCAGCCGGGACAGGGACATTTACAATTCACCCCTCCACTTT.